This T cell receptor beta chain was observed in a study of shared clonotypes between healthy human individuals. Study-wide background: CD8 memory received one plate per donor, CD8 naive two, CD4 memory three and CD4 naive three.

Germline CDR1 is SEHNR and CDR2 is FQNEAQ (reference sequence). The CDR3 totals 14 residues. V lost 4 bases and J 0 bases, leaving 7 bases between the germline ends. Only in-frame clones appear in the TCRdb table, and some are missing; sequencing was by immunoSEQ multiplex PCR. The table records some 1.5 million clones, 96% of them present only once. The sequenced material came from naive CD4+ T cells sorted from blood. As to subset: CD45RA+ positively selected. The source of this sequence is a man aged 25-45 years in good health. The chain employs TRBV7-9 and TRBJ1-5, with D uncertain. As DNA, the CDR3 is TGTGCCAGCAGCTCACTTTATAGCAATCAGCCCCAGCATTTT. Its protein product is CASSSLYSNQPQHF.